The clone carrying this T cell receptor (beta chain) came up a few times. Germline lookup yields CDR1 SGHAT and CDR2 FQDESV (reference sequence). Between the trimmed V and J ends, which lost 7 bases and 2 bases, there was a span of 13 bases. This CDR3 is built from 14 residues. The data are from a study of blood T cell repertoires in COVID-19. About the research overall: Acute and convalescent COVID-19 samples came from the United States, Italy and Spain.

Seattle enrolled patients during active infection and tracked them longitudinally. Authors' processing steps: Cell counts per sample came from amplifying reference gene primers. Repertoires were generated with immunoSEQ multiplex PCR, while TCRdb's copy carries only in-frame clones and drops some. V, J and clone size reflect that table, while D and trimming were determined from the DNA. Of hundreds of thousands of clones in the sample, approximately 92% are singletons; the top ten hold approximately 0.9%. The chain couples TRBV11-1 to TRBJ2-3; D perhaps matches TRBD2 (5 bases). Sequencing used peripheral blood. The sequence derives from a man aged 18 to 30 with COVID-19, enrolled during active disease. This chain's CDR3 is CASKPRGNTDTQYF. The CDR3 DNA reads TGTGCCAGCAAGCCAAGAGGGAACACAGATACGCAGTATTTT.